The TCR beta chain under discussion was sequenced for a study of T cell repertoires in cytomegalovirus infection (dated by TCRdb to about 2019). About the study as a whole: The peptide stimulations were aimed at well-studied HLA-B-restricted epitopes as well as recently identified HLA-C-restricted CMV epitopes, whose presentation resists viral immunomodulation. Donor HLA type was relevant to the analysis, as public TCR beta signatures indicated carriage of CMV infection together with the matching HLA type.

TCRdb names Illumina HiSeq 1500 as the instrument used. TCRdb reprocessed the public reads (quality trimming at Q25 with fastp, clone calling with MiXCR) and kept in-frame beta chains. Entries that share a CDR3 protein sequence are merged under the most common genes and DNA. In this sample the table shows 550,000 to 850,000 distinct CDR3 sequences, around 35% of which occur a single time. The ten largest clones take up about 18% of the sample. The treatment or condition tag for this specimen amounts to: in vitro stimulation with specific CMV peptide epitopes to enrich CMV-specific T cells. Taken from cysteine to phenylalanine, the CDR3 has 14 residues. Just the 42-base CDR3 DNA is kept, in frame starting at base 1. V is shortened by 8 bases, J by 2 bases, and the region joining them spans 11 bases. Results and caveats for the whole study, not just this receptor: Cumulative frequency of public TCR beta family members discriminated carriers of CMV infection plus the relevant HLA type in this cohort and an independent approximately 360-donor cohort. In the ex vivo response, HLA-C-restricted CMV-specific TCR beta clonotypes were dominant, and in two of eight donors the single most frequent clonotype came from this HLA-C-restricted group.

Turning to this clonotype: Which antigen it targets is not known. Base qualities are missing; no much larger clone stands one base away.

The receptor comes from a human donor in good health (CMV status not recorded). Some clones in this sample may be carry-over from other donors' samples. This sample comprised cultured PBMCs, obtained from culture after CMV antigen stimulation. The receptor chain draws on TRBV5-3 and TRBJ2-6; no D segment can be confidently identified. TRBV5-3 qualifies as an ORF whose function is uncertain. The CDR3 in this case is CASSLVAGANVLTF. The sequenced DNA is TGTGCCAGCAGCCTCGTCGCTGGGGCCAACGTCCTGACTTTC.